This T cell receptor beta chain was found in a study of human T cells and chemical hapten exposure. Study details: Women made up most patients, who had alopecia areata, totalis or universalis.

MiXCR, applied by TCRdb to the RACE reads, yields one record per CDR3 protein. The sample shows more than 250,000 distinct CDR3 sequences, approximately 8% of them seen only once. The V end was cut by 4 bases, the J end by 0 bases, with 13 bases between. CDR1 is MNHEY, CDR2 SVGEGT, per germline. The CDR3 is 16 residues long. This clonotype was detected ten times or more. Its antigen is currently unknown. Study-level points and caveats: Positive correlation was observed between PT1 expanded TCR counts and patch test score.

Time point reported: pre-sensitization, week 0. Stated treatment: therapeutic diphenylcyclopropenone sensitization with weekly scalp DPC. V gene TRBV6-2 or TRBV6-3 combines with J gene TRBJ2-1, with D perhaps given as TRBD1 or TRBD2 (5 bases each). The TCR sequence derives from a man in his late teens or twenties with alopecia areata. Some clones in this sample may be carry-over from other donors' samples. The sequenced sample was whole blood, obtained in connection with sensitization to the hapten diphenylcyclopropenone (DPC). CDR3 nucleotide sequence: TGTGCCAGCAGTTCGGGCCTCGGGGCCTCCTACAATGAGCAGTTCTTC. This gives the protein CASSSGLGASYNEQFF.